The text below deals with one T cell receptor (beta chain). Its specificity is unknown. The sample belongs to a study of shared clonotypes between healthy human individuals. General study results and limits: In having few donors, the study represented limited genetic and exposure-history diversity. Only blood was sampled; tissue repertoires likely differ. Naive CD4 clonotype sharing across a handful of donors was approximately 5.2%.

In the CD4+ fraction, cells were divided into CD45RA+ naive and CD45RA-negative memory subsets. The CDR3 totals 16 residues. J was trimmed by 2 bases and V by 3 bases; bases with no gene match: 10. Looked up from germline, CDR1 is SGHNT and CDR2 is YYREEE (reference sequence). Profiling relied on immunoSEQ multiplex PCR, and the TCRdb table lists in-frame clones only, not all of them. The table includes approximately 980,000 clones, 60% to 85% detected once. The receptor comes from a man aged 18 to 35 in good health. The J gene is TRBJ2-7, the V gene TRBV5-4, with 8 positions matching TRBD2. The sequenced material came from memory CD4+ T cells sorted from blood. Sample subset: CD45RA-negative fraction. The chain's CDR3 is CASSSFERGPPYEQYF. CDR3 bases: TGTGCCAGCAGCTCATTCGAGCGGGGGCCACCCTACGAGCAGTACTTC. Complete variable domain (other parts from reference TRBV5-4 and TRBJ2-7): ETGVTQSPTHLIKTRGQQVTLRCSSQSGHNTVSWYQQALGQGPQFIFQYYREEENGRGNFPPRFSGLQFPNYSSELNVNALELDDSALYLCASSSFERGPPYEQYFGPGTRLTVT.